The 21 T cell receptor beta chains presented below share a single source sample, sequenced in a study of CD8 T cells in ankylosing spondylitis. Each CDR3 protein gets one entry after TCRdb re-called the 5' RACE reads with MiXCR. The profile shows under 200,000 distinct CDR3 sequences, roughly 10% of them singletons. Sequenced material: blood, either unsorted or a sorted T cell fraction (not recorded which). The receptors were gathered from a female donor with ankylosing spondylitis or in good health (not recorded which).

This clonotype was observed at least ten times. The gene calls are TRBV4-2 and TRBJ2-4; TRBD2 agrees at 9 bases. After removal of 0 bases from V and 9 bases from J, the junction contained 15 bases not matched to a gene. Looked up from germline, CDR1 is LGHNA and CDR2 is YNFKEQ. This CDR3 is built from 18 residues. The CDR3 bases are TGTGCCAGCAGCCAAGAGGGCGAAGGGACTAGCTTGTATAGCATTCAGTACTTC. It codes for CASSQEGEGTSLYSIQYF.

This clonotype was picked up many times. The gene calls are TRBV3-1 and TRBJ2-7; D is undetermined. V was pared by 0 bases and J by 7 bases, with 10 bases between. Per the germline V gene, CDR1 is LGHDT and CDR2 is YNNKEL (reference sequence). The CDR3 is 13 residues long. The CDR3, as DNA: TGTGCCAGCAGCCAAGAGTTCGACCGAGAGCAGTACTTC. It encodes CASSQEFDREQYF.

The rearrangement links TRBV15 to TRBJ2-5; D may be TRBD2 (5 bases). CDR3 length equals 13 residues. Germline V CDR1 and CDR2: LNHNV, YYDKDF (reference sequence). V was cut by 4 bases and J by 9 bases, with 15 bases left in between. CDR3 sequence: CATSKEVARAQYF. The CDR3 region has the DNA TGTGCCACCAGCAAGGAGGTAGCCCGGGCCCAGTACTTC.

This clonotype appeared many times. The CDR3 is CASSGGQGLMETQYF. CDR3 nucleotides: TGTGCCAGCAGTGGGGGACAGGGATTGATGGAGACCCAGTACTTC. The genes are TRBV2 and TRBJ2-5, with TRBD1 matching over 9 bases. Trimming at V came to 4 bases and at J to 5 bases, leaving 8 bases not matched to a gene. CDR1 is SNHLY, CDR2 FYNNEI, per germline. This CDR3 is 15 amino acids long.

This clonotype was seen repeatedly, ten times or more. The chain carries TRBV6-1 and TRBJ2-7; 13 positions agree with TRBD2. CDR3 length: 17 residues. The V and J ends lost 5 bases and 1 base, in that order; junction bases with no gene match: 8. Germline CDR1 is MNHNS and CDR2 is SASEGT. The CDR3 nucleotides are TGTGCCAGCAGTCCTGGACTAGCGGGAGAAAGTTCCTACGAGCAGTACTTC. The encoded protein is CASSPGLAGESSYEQYF.

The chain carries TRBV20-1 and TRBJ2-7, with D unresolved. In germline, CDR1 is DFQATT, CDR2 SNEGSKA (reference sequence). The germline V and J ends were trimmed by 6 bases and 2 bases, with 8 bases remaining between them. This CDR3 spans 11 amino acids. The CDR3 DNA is TGCAGTGCGAAAGGAACCTACGAGCAGTACTTC. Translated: CSAKGTYEQYF.

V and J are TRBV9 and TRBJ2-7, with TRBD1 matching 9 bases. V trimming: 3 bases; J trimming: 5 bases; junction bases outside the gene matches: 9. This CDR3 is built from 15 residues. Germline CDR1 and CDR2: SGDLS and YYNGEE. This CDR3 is CASSGSGTGYDEQYF. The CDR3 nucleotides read TGTGCCAGCAGCGGCTCCGGGACAGGGTATGACGAGCAGTACTTC.

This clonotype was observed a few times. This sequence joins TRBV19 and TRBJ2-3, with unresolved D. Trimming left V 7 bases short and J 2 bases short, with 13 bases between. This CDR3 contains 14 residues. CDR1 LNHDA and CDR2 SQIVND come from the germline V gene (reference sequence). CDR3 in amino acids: CASNNKQITDTQYF. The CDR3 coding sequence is TGTGCCAGTAATAACAAACAGATCACAGATACGCAGTATTTT.

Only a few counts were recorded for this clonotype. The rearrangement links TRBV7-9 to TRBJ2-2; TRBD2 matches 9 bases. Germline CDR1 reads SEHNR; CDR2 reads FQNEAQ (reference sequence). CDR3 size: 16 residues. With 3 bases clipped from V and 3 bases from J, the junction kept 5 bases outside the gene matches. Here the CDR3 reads CASSFKLAGYTGELFF. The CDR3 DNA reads TGTGCCAGCAGCTTTAAGCTAGCGGGGTACACCGGGGAGCTGTTTTTT. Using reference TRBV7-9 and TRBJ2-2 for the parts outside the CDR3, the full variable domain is DTGVSQNPRHKITKRGQNVTFRCDPISEHNRLYWYRQTLGQGPEFLTYFQNEAQLEKSRLLSDRFSAERPKGSFSTLEIQRTEQGDSAMYLCASSFKLAGYTGELFFGEGSRLTVL.

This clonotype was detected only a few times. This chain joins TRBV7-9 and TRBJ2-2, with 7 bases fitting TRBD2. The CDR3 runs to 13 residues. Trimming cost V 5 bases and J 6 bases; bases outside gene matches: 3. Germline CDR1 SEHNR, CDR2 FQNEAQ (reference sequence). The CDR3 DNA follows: TGTGCCAGCAGCCCCGGGAGGTCCGGGGAGCTGTTTTTT. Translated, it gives CASSPGRSGELFF.

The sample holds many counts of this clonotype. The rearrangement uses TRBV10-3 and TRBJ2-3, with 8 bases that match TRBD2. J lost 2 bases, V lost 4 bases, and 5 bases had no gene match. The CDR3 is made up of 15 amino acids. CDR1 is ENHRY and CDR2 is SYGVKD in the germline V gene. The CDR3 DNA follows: TGTGCCATCAGTGTGGTAGCGGGGCTCACAGATACGCAGTATTTT. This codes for CAISVVAGLTDTQYF.

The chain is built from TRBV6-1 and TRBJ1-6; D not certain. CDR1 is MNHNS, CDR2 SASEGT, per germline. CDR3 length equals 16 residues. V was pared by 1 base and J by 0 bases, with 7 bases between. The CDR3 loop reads CASSEELSSYNSPLHF. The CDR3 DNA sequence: TGTGCCAGCAGTGAAGAGTTAAGCTCCTATAATTCACCCCTCCACTTT.

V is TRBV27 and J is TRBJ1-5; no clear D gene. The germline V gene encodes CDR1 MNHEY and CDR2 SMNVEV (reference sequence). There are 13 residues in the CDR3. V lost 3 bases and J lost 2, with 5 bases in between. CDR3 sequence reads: CASSFLGNQPQHF. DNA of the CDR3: TGTGCCAGCAGTTTCCTGGGCAATCAGCCCCAGCATTTT.

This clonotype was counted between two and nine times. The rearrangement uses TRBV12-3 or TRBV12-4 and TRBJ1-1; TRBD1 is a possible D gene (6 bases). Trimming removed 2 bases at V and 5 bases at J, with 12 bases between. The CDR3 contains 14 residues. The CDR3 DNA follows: TGTGCCAGCAGTTTAAATGGGGGGCTGACTGAAGCTTTCTTT. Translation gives CASSLNGGLTEAFF.

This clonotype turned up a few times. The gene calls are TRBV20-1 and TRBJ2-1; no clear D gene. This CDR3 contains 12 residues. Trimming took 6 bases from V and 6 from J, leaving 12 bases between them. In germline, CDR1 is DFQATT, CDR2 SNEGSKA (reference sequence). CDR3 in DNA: TGCAGTGCCATTGACTGGACCAATGAGCAGTTCTTC. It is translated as CSAIDWTNEQFF.

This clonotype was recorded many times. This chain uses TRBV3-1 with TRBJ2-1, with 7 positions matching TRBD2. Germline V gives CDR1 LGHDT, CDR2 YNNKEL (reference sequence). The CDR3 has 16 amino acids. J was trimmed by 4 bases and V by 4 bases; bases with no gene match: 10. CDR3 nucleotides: TGTGCCAGCAGCCCTCGAACTAGCGCGAAATACAATGAGCAGTTCTTC. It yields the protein CASSPRTSAKYNEQFF.

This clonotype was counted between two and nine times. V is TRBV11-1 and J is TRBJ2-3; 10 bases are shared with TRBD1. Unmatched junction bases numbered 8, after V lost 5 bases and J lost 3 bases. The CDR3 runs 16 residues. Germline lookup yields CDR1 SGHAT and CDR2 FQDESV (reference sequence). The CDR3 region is CASSVGTGDGTDTQYF. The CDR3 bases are TGTGCCAGCAGCGTTGGGACAGGGGATGGGACAGATACGCAGTATTTT.

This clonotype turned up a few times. The CDR3 bases are TGCGCCAGCAGCCAAGAAGGTCGGGGCACAGATACGCAGTATTTT. Amino acids: CASSQEGRGTDTQYF. This chain uses TRBV4-3 with TRBJ2-3; D not resolved. Trimming took off 0 bases at V and 1 base at J, with 8 bases between the two ends. The CDR3 is 15 residues long. Germline CDR1 LGHNA, CDR2 YSLEER.

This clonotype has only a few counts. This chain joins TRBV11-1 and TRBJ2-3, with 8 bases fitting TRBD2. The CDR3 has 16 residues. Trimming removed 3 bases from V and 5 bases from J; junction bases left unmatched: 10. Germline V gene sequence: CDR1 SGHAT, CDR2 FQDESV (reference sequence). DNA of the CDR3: TGTGCCAGCAGCTTTAAGCGGGAGCCACGGATAGATACGCAGTATTTT. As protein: CASSFKREPRIDTQYF.

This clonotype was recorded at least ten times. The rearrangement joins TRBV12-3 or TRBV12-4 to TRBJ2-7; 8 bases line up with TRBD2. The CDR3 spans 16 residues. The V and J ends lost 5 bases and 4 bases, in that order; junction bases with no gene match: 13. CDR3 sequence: CASSPRPLAGSYEQYF. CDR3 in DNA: TGTGCCAGCAGTCCCAGACCCCTAGCGGGCTCATACGAGCAGTACTTC.

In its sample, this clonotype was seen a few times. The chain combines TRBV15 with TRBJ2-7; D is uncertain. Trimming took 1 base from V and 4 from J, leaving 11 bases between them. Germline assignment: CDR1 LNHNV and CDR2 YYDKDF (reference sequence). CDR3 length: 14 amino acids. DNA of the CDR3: TGTGCCACCAGCAGAGGTCAGGAGATTTACGAGCAGTACTTC. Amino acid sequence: CATSRGQEIYEQYF.